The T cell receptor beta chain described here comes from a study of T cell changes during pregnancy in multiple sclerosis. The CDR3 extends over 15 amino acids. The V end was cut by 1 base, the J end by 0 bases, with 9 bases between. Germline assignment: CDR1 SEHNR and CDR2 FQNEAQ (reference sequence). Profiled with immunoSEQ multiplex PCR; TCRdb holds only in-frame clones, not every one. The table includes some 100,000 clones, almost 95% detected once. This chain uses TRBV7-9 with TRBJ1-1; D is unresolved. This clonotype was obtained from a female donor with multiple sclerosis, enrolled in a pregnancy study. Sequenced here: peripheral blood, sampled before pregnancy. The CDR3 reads CASSLDFNLNTEAFF. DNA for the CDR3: TGTGCCAGCAGCTTAGATTTCAATTTGAACACTGAAGCTTTCTTT.